This entry lists 2 T cell receptor beta chains sequenced from one sample in a study of T cell clones after liver transplantation. The table came from immunoSEQ multiplex PCR; TCRdb's copy has only in-frame clones and leaves some out. The sample yields more than 20,000 clones, 90% to 95% seen once. The sample here was CD8+ T cells from blood, taken less than 28 months after liver transplant. Source of these receptors: a human patient who received a liver transplant. Some T cells may be provided by the graft donor.

V is TRBV11-2 and J is TRBJ2-7; 10 bases match TRBD2. The germline CDR1 and CDR2 sequences are SGHAT and FQNNGV. This CDR3 contains 15 residues. The junction had 3 bases not matched to a gene; V was cut back by 1 base and J by 3 bases. CDR3 loop: CASSLVTSGVYEQYF. The CDR3 DNA follows: TGTGCCAGCAGCTTAGTCACTAGCGGGGTCTACGAGCAGTACTTC. The variable domain in full, completed from reference TRBV11-2 and TRBJ2-7, reads EAGVAQSPRYKIIEKRQSVAFWCNPISGHATLYWYQQILGQGPKLLIQFQNNGVVDDSQLPKDRFSAERLKGVDSTLKIQPAKLEDSAVYLCASSLVTSGVYEQYFGPGTRLTVT.

This chain uses TRBV5-4 with TRBJ2-5; no clear D. The end of the DNA fits TRBJ2-7 better, so the J call may be wrong. The CDR3 consists of 12 residues. Germline loops: CDR1 SGHNT, CDR2 YYREEE (reference sequence). CDR3 bases: TGTGCCAGCAGCTTGGATTTGACCGAGCAGTACTTC. Encoded protein: CASSLDLTEQYF.